The 18 T cell receptor beta chains given below trace back to one sample, sequenced in a study of blood T cell repertoires in COVID-19. Assay: immunoSEQ multiplex PCR; the TCRdb copy retains only in-frame clones and omits some. The table shows around 110,000 clones, with roughly 85% occurring only once. Sequenced material: peripheral blood. These receptors were taken from a man in his forties with acute or convalescent COVID-19.

The chain combines TRBV27 with TRBJ1-1; D might be TRBD1 (5 bases). CDR1 and CDR2 (germline): MNHEY, SMNVEV (reference sequence). The CDR3 totals 16 residues. V gave up 0 bases and J gave up 3 bases, with 14 bases separating them. CDR3 sequence (DNA): TGTGCCAGCAGTTTATCTATTGGGGCTCGGGACACTGAAGCTTTCTTT. It specifies CASSLSIGARDTEAFF.

V and J are TRBV6-6 and TRBJ2-3; a weak D match, TRBD1 (6 bases). The germline CDR1 and CDR2 sequences are MNHNY and SVGAGI (reference sequence). The CDR3 has 15 residues. V lost 0 bases, J lost 6 bases, and 13 bases lay in between. In nucleotides, the CDR3 is TGTGCCAGCAGTTACTCGGTCCTCAGGGGTGATACGCAGTATTTT. This codes for CASSYSVLRGDTQYF.

The rearrangement joins TRBV6-5 to TRBJ2-3; D is perhaps TRBD2 (5 bases). Germline CDR1 is MNHEY and CDR2 is SVGAGI. V was cut by 5 bases and J by 0 bases, with 12 bases left in between. The CDR3 has 15 amino acids. CDR3 coding DNA: TGTGCCAGCAGTCCTCGGAGGTCTAGCACAGATACGCAGTATTTT. It translates to CASSPRRSSTDTQYF.

CDR3 nucleotides: TGTGCCTCGGACAGGCCACCGCTCTCTGGAAACACCATATATTTT. Protein: CASDRPPLSGNTIYF. The rearrangement uses TRBV30 and TRBJ1-3; TRBD1 matches 7 bases. Germline CDR1 reads GTSNPN; CDR2 reads SVGIG (reference sequence). The CDR3 has 15 amino acids. Trimming cost V 7 bases and J 0 bases; bases outside gene matches: 9.

V and J are TRBV2 and TRBJ2-5, with 7 bases identical to TRBD2. The CDR3 sequence is 15 residues long. Germline-derived CDR1 and CDR2 are SNHLY and FYNNEI. With V trimmed by 4 bases and J by 6 bases, 11 bases remained unmatched. DNA for the CDR3: TGTGCCAGCAGTGCGGGGCGGGAGAGCGGAAAGACCCAGTACTTC. It translates to CASSAGRESGKTQYF.

V is TRBV3-1 (or the pseudogene TRBV3-2) and J is TRBJ2-3, with D possibly matching TRBD1 (6 bases). The CDR3 length is 16 residues. With 3 bases removed from V and 7 bases from J, the gap between germline ends came to 20 bases. Germline CDR1 reads LGHDT; CDR2 reads YNNKEL (reference sequence). CDR3 nucleotides: TGTGCCAGCAGCCATACAGGGAAGTTGGGACGAAATACGCAGTATTTT. Translating it yields CASSHTGKLGRNTQYF.

This clone was seen only once. The CDR3 bases are TGTGCCAGCTCACCGTCAGCGGGGGGGGACACTGAAGCTTTCTTT. Protein: CASSPSAGGDTEAFF. The rearrangement uses TRBV18 and TRBJ1-1, with D possibly matching TRBD1 (5 bases). Germline V gene data show CDR1 as KGHSH and CDR2 as LQKENI. The V gene lost 3 bases and the J gene lost 3 bases, with 14 bases spanning the gap. The CDR3 is 15 amino acids.

The CDR3: CASSVLDIRTDTQYF. The CDR3 DNA reads as TGTGCCAGCAGCGTATTGGACATCCGCACAGATACGCAGTATTTT. The V and J genes are TRBV9 and TRBJ2-3; the D gene is possibly TRBD1 (5 bases). Germline loops: CDR1 SGDLS, CDR2 YYNGEE. V was cut by 1 base and J by 1 base, with 10 bases left in between. The CDR3 has 15 amino acids.

The chain has TRBV2 and TRBJ1-5; 7 nucleotides line up with TRBD1. The V and J ends lost 6 bases and 4 bases, in that order; junction bases with no gene match: 9. Germline values: CDR1 SNHLY, CDR2 FYNNEI. The CDR3 has 15 residues. This CDR3 reads CASRLQGNLNQPQHF. The DNA for the CDR3 is TGTGCCAGCAGGCTACAGGGGAATTTGAATCAGCCCCAGCATTTT.

The genes are TRBV19 and TRBJ2-2, with TRBD2 matching 7 bases. J gave up 6 bases and V 5 bases, and 6 bases lay outside the gene matches. The CDR3 loop spans 14 amino acids. Germline V gene sequence: CDR1 LNHDA, CDR2 SQIVND (reference sequence). Here the CDR3 reads CASSPGLHSGELFF. The CDR3 region has the DNA TGTGCCAGTAGTCCGGGACTACACTCCGGGGAGCTGTTTTTT.

The chain carries TRBV6-2 or TRBV6-3 and TRBJ1-2; D unclear. Germline V gene lookup returns CDR1 MNHEY and CDR2 SVGEGT. This CDR3 has 15 amino acids. V lost 3 bases to trimming and J lost 8 bases, with 19 bases between them. DNA for the CDR3: TGTGCCAGCAGTTATATCGGGATTCAATTGAGCGGCTACACCTTC. Protein sequence: CASSYIGIQLSGYTF.

This chain joins TRBV5-4 and TRBJ2-5, with 13 nucleotides matching TRBD2. CDR3 length: 17 residues. Unmatched junction bases numbered 10, after V lost 4 bases and J lost 4 bases. CDR1 is SGHNT and CDR2 is YYREEE in the germline V gene (reference sequence). The CDR3 sequence is CASSGYTSGRDLETQYF. DNA for the CDR3: TGTGCCAGCAGCGGTTATACTAGCGGGAGGGACCTAGAGACCCAGTACTTC.

The chain has TRBV5-6 and TRBJ2-7, with 11 bases aligning to TRBD1. This CDR3 region has 14 residues. Germline CDR1 and CDR2: SGHDT and YYEEEE. The trim removed 4 bases at V and 5 bases at J, leaving 5 bases unmatched. The CDR3 loop reads CASSRDRGFDEQYF. DNA of the CDR3: TGTGCCAGCAGCCGGGACAGGGGGTTTGACGAGCAGTACTTC.

Only one count was recorded for this clone. This rearrangement joins TRBV9 to TRBJ2-1; TRBD1 is a possible D gene (6 bases). The CDR3 consists of 13 residues. The V end was cut by 3 bases, the J end by 6 bases, with 10 bases between. The germline CDR1 and CDR2 sequences are SGDLS and YYNGEE. Written as DNA, the CDR3 is TGTGCCAGCAGCGCCGGGACAATCAATGAGCAGTTCTTC. It codes for CASSAGTINEQFF.

This chain's CDR3 is CASSLGTAHYGETQYF. DNA of the CDR3: TGTGCCAGCAGCTTAGGGACAGCCCATTATGGAGAGACCCAGTACTTC. The genes are TRBV11-3 and TRBJ2-5; D may be TRBD1 (6 bases). V was pared by 1 base and J by 4 bases, with 16 bases between. The CDR3 length is 16 residues. Germline CDR1 SGHNT, CDR2 YENEEA.

The gene calls are TRBV2 and TRBJ1-1; no definite D call. Trimming pared 0 bases from V and 11 bases from J, leaving 13 bases between. This CDR3 is 13 amino acids long. Germline V gene sequence: CDR1 SNHLY, CDR2 FYNNEI. The CDR3 sequence is CASSEARGSWAFF. The CDR3 DNA follows: TGTGCCAGCAGTGAAGCTCGTGGGAGCTGGGCTTTCTTT.

This chain uses TRBV3-1 (or the pseudogene TRBV3-2) with TRBJ2-4; 9 positions agree with TRBD1. This CDR3 has 18 amino acids. Trimming at V came to 1 base and at J to 1 base, leaving 8 bases not matched to a gene. CDR1 LGHDT and CDR2 YNNKEL come from the germline V gene (reference sequence). CDR3 coding DNA: TGTGCCAGCAGCCAAGGGGCCGGGACAGGGTGGGCCAAAAACATTCAGTACTTC. Encoded protein: CASSQGAGTGWAKNIQYF.

V usage is TRBV2 and J usage is TRBJ2-2, with D possibly being TRBD2 (6 bases). In germline, CDR1 is SNHLY, CDR2 FYNNEI. Trimming took 7 bases from V and 7 from J, leaving 16 bases between them. This CDR3 has 14 residues. Written as DNA, the CDR3 is TGTGCCAGCAACCCGTTAGCGGCGGGCGGGGAGCTGTTTTTT. Translation gives CASNPLAAGGELFF.